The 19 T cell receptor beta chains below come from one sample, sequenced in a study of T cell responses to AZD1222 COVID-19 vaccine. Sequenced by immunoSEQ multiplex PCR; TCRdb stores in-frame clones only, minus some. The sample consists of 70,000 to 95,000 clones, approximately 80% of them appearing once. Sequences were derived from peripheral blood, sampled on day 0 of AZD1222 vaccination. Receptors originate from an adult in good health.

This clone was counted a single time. The CDR3 DNA sequence: TGTGCCAGCAGCCGCCCCCCGTCATACAGAAATTCACCCCTCCACTTT. Its protein is CASSRPPSYRNSPLHF. The chain couples TRBV3-1 (or the pseudogene TRBV3-2) to TRBJ1-6; D call uncertain. V lost 4 bases and J lost 7, with 17 bases in between. The germline V gene has CDR1 LGHDT and CDR2 YNNKEL (reference sequence). The CDR3 runs to 16 residues.

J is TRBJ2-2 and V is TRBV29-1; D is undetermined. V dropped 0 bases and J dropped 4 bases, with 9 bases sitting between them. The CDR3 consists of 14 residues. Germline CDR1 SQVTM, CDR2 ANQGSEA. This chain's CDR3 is CSVEDSWATGELFF. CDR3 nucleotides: TGCAGCGTTGAAGACTCTTGGGCCACCGGGGAGCTGTTTTTT.

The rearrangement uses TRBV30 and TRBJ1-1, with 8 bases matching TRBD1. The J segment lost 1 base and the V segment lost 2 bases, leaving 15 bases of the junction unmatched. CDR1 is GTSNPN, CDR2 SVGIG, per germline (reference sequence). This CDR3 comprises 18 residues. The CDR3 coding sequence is TGTGCCTGGAGTTCTGGCGGACAGGGAACCCTCCGGAACACTGAAGCTTTCTTT. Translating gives CAWSSGGQGTLRNTEAFF.

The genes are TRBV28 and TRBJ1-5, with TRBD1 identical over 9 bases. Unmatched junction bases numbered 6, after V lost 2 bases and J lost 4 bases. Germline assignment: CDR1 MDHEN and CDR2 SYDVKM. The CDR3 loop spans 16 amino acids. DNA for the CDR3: TGTGCCAGCAGTTTAATGGGGACAGGGAAGAATCAGCCCCAGCATTTT. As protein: CASSLMGTGKNQPQHF.

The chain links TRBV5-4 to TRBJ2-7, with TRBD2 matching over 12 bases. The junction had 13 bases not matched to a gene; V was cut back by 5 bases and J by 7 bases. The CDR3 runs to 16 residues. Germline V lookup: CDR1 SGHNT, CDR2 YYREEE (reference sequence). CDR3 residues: CASSPSASGGAKEQYF. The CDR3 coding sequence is TGTGCCAGCAGTCCTAGCGCTAGCGGGGGGGCAAAAGAGCAGTACTTC.

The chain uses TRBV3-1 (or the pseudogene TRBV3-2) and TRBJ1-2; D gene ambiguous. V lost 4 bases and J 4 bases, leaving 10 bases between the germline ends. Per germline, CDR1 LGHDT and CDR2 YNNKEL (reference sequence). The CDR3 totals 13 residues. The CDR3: CASSPLGAYGYTF. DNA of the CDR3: TGTGCCAGCAGCCCCCTGGGTGCCTATGGCTACACCTTC.

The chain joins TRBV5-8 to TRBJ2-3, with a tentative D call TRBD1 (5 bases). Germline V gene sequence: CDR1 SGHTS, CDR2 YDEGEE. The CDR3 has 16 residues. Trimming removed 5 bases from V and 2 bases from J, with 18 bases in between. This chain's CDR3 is CASRVRGGFFTDTQYF. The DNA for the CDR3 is TGTGCCAGCAGGGTTAGGGGCGGCTTTTTCACAGATACGCAGTATTTT.

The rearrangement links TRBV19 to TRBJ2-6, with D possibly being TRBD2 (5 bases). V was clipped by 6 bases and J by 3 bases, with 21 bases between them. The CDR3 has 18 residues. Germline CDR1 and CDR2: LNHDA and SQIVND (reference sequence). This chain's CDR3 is CASSSVTTGMVGANVLTF. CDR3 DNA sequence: TGTGCCAGTAGCAGCGTAACCACCGGGATGGTTGGGGCCAACGTCCTGACTTTC. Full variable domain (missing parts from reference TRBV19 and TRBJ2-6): DGGITQSPKYLFRKEGQNVTLSCEQNLNHDAMYWYRQDPGQGLRLIYYSQIVNDFQKGDIAEGYSVSREKKESFPLTVTSAQKNPTAFYLCASSSVTTGMVGANVLTFGAGSRLTVL.

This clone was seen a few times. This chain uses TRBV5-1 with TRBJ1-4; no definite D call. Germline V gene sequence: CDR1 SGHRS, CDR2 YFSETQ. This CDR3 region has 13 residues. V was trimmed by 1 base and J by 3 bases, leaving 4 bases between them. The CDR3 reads CASSLIPNEKLFF. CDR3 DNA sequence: TGCGCCAGCAGCTTGATCCCTAATGAAAAACTGTTTTTT.

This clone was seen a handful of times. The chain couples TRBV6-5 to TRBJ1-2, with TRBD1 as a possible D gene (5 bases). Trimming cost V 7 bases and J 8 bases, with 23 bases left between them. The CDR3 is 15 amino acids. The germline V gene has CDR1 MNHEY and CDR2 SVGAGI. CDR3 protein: CASNPGGGGARGYTF. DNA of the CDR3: TGTGCCAGCAACCCTGGGGGGGGTGGGGCGCGAGGCTACACCTTC.

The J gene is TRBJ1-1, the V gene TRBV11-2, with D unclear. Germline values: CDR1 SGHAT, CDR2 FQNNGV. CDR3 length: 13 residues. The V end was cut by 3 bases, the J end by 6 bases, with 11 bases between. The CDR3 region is CASSLGRVAEAFF. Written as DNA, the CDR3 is TGTGCCAGCAGCTTGGGTAGAGTGGCTGAAGCTTTCTTT.

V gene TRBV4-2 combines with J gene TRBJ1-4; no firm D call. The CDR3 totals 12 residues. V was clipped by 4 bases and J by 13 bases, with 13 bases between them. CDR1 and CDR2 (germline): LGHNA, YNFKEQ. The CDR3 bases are TGTGCCAGCAGCCTTCCTGGACCCCGACTGTTTTTT. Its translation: CASSLPGPRLFF.

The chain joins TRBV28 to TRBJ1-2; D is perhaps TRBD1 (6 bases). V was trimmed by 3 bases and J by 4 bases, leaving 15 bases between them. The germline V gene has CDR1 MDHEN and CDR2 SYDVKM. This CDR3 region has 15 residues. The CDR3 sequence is CASSLGGAQVYGYTF. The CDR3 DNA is TGTGCCAGCAGTTTGGGGGGGGCGCAGGTCTATGGCTACACCTTC.

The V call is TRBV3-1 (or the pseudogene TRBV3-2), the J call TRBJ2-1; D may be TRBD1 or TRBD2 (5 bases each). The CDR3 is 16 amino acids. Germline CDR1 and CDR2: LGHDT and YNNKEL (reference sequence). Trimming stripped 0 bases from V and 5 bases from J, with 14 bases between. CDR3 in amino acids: CASSQERLRGNNEQFF. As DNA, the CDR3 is TGTGCCAGCAGCCAAGAAAGACTAAGGGGAAACAATGAGCAGTTCTTC.

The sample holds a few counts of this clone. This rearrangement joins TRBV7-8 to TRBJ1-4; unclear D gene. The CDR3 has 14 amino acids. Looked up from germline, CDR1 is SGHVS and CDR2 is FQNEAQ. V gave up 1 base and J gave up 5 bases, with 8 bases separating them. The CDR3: CASSLDGNNEKLFF. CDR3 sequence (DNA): TGTGCCAGCAGCTTAGACGGGAACAATGAAAAACTGTTTTTT.

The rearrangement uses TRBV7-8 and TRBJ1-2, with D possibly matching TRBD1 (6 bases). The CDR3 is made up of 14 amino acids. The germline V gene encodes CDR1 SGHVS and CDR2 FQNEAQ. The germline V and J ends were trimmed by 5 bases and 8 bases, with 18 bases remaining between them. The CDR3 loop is CASSQRGGHEGYTF. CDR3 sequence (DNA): TGTGCCAGCAGCCAACGAGGGGGGCACGAAGGCTACACCTTC.

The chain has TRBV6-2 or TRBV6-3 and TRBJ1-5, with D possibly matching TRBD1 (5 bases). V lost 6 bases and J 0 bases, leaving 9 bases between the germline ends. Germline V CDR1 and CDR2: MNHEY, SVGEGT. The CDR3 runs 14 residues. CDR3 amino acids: CASSRENSNQPQHF. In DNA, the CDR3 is TGTGCCAGCAGCAGGGAAAATAGCAATCAGCCCCAGCATTTT.

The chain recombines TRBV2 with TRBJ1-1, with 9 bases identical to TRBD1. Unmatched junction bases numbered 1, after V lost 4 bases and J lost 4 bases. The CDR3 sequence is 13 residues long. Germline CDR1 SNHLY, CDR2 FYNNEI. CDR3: CASSVTGGTEAFF. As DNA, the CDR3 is TGTGCCAGCAGTGTGACAGGGGGCACTGAAGCTTTCTTT.

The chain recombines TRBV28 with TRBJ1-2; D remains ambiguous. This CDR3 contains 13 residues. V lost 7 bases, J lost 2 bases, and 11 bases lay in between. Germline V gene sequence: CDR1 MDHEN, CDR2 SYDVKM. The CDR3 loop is CASTTLANYGYTF. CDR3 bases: TGTGCCAGCACTACTTTGGCAAACTATGGCTACACCTTC.